What follows are 14 T cell receptor beta chains derived from one specimen sequenced in a study of T cells after yellow fever vaccination. One entry per CDR3 protein results from TCRdb running MiXCR on the 5' RACE reads. This sample has some 200,000 distinct CDR3 sequences, with around 3.1% found just once. Sequencing was performed on CD4+ T cells sorted from PBMCs, taken 10 days after the yellow fever booster vaccination. The receptors originated from a man aged 18 to 29 who received the YFV17D yellow fever vaccine.

This clonotype was counted at least ten times. This sequence joins TRBV18 and TRBJ2-1; D is ambiguous. Trimming took 0 bases from V and 1 from J, leaving 7 bases between them. Germline V gene data show CDR1 as KGHSH and CDR2 as LQKENI. The CDR3 is 15 residues long. CDR3 nucleotides: TGTGCCAGCTCACCACCGGACCCTTCCTACAATGAGCAGTTCTTC. It yields the protein CASSPPDPSYNEQFF.

This clonotype has only a few counts. The V call is TRBV24-1, the J call TRBJ2-3; 7 positions agree with TRBD1. V dropped 4 bases and J dropped 0; count of bases not matched to a gene: 6. CDR3 length: 16 amino acids. CDR1 and CDR2 from the germline V gene are KGHDR and SFDVKD. The CDR3 sequence is CATSEPGTASTDTQYF. The CDR3 DNA follows: TGTGCCACCAGTGAACCCGGGACAGCTAGCACAGATACGCAGTATTTT.

This clonotype was detected many times. The rearrangement uses TRBV28 and TRBJ2-2, with a possible D match to TRBD1 (5 bases). CDR1 and CDR2 (germline): MDHEN, SYDVKM. The ends were cut back, 2 bases at V and 5 bases at J, with 15 bases in the middle. There are 16 residues in the CDR3. CDR3 nucleotides: TGTGCCAGCAGTTTAGTTAGCAGGGTGACGACCGGGGAGCTGTTTTTT. Translated, it gives CASSLVSRVTTGELFF.

This clonotype was seen only a few times. The chain uses TRBV6-5 and TRBJ2-7; tentative D call: TRBD2 (6 bases). Trimming pared 2 bases from V and 0 bases from J, leaving 23 bases between. Germline V gene sequence: CDR1 MNHEY, CDR2 SVGAGI. This CDR3 comprises 19 residues. In nucleotides, the CDR3 is TGTGCCAGCAGTTACCGCAATGCTTCGGCGGCGGGGAGCTCCTACGAGCAGTACGTC. Protein: CASSYRNASAAGSSYEQYV.

This clonotype was counted only a few times. The chain recombines TRBV5-4 with TRBJ1-4; tentatively, D is TRBD1 (5 bases). Trimming took off 0 bases at V and 6 bases at J, with 21 bases between the two ends. The germline V gene encodes CDR1 SGHNT and CDR2 YYREEE (reference sequence). The CDR3 has 18 residues. In DNA form, the CDR3 reads TGTGCCAGCAGCTTGGCCATGAAACAGGCAGCTCGAGATGAAAAACTGTTTTTT. Translation gives CASSLAMKQAARDEKLFF.

The table lists this clonotype with a few counts. The gene calls are TRBV20-1 and TRBJ2-7; D gene ambiguous. The V and J ends lost 0 bases and 2 bases respectively, with 11 bases between them. In germline, CDR1 is DFQATT, CDR2 SNEGSKA (reference sequence). The CDR3 runs 14 residues. The CDR3, as DNA: TGCAGTGCTAGAGATTCAGTAAGGCCCTACGAGCAGTACTTC. Amino acid sequence: CSARDSVRPYEQYF.

Here the CDR3 DNA reads TGTGCCAGCAGCCTCGACGGACTGTATAATTCACCCCTCCACTTT. It specifies CASSLDGLYNSPLHF. The V call is TRBV5-6, the J call TRBJ1-6; D unresolved. Germline assignment: CDR1 SGHDT and CDR2 YYEEEE. Trimming stripped 4 bases from V and 4 bases from J, with 12 bases between. This CDR3 comprises 15 residues.

This clonotype was counted ten times or more. The rearrangement links TRBV7-2 to TRBJ2-5; no clear D gene. The CDR3 loop spans 14 amino acids. V lost 7 bases to trimming and J lost 0 bases, with 12 bases between them. Germline assignment: CDR1 SGHTA and CDR2 FQGNSA. The chain's CDR3 is CASTPSRNQETQYF. CDR3 bases: TGTGCCAGCACCCCCTCTAGGAACCAAGAGACCCAGTACTTC.

This clonotype was seen a few times. This chain uses TRBV7-2 with TRBJ2-1, with D perhaps being TRBD1 or TRBD2 (5 bases each). Trimming cost V 2 bases and J 4 bases, with 15 bases left between them. The CDR3 covers 16 residues. The germline V gene encodes CDR1 SGHTA and CDR2 FQGNSA. CDR3 in DNA: TGTGCCAGCAGCTTAAATAACCAGGGAGCTTACAATGAGCAGTTCTTC. This sequence encodes CASSLNNQGAYNEQFF.

The table lists this clonotype with a few counts. This rearrangement joins TRBV2 to TRBJ1-5; unclear D gene. Germline V lookup: CDR1 SNHLY, CDR2 FYNNEI. V was shortened by 6 bases and J by 4 bases, with 13 bases between the two germline ends. This CDR3 spans 14 amino acids. CDR3: CASSPDGRNQPQHF. In DNA form, the CDR3 reads TGTGCCAGCAGCCCGGACGGGAGAAATCAGCCCCAGCATTTT.

This clonotype was recorded at least ten times. This chain joins TRBV5-1 and TRBJ2-1; 8 nucleotides match TRBD1. CDR3 length: 16 residues. V was pared by 4 bases and J by 6 bases, with 12 bases of the junction left unmatched. CDR1 and CDR2 from the germline V gene are SGHRS and YFSETQ. CDR3 sequence: CASSMRPGGQGNEQFF. Here the CDR3 DNA reads TGCGCCAGCAGCATGCGCCCAGGGGGCCAGGGCAATGAGCAGTTCTTC.

This clonotype was seen ten or more times. The chain couples TRBV12-3 or TRBV12-4 to TRBJ2-3, with TRBD2 matching over 12 bases. The CDR3 totals 17 residues. Trimming at V came to 5 bases and at J to 6 bases, leaving 12 bases not matched to a gene. The DNA for the CDR3 is TGTGCCAGCAGTCCCACCCTGCTAGCGGGGGGGCCCGATACGCAGTATTTT. Translated: CASSPTLLAGGPDTQYF.

The chain recombines TRBV5-1 with TRBJ1-1, with D unresolved. The CDR3 runs to 15 residues. Trimming left V 5 bases short and J 2 bases short, with 16 bases between. Per germline, CDR1 SGHRS and CDR2 YFSETQ. The CDR3 is CASRRSVRENTEAFF. CDR3 nucleotides: TGCGCCAGCAGGAGGAGCGTCAGAGAAAACACTGAAGCTTTCTTT.

The rearrangement uses TRBV7-3 and TRBJ1-2, with 8 bases aligning to TRBD1. V trimming: 2 bases; J trimming: 5 bases; junction bases outside the gene matches: 7. Germline-derived CDR1 and CDR2 are SGHTA and FQGTGA. The CDR3 is 15 residues long. The CDR3 region is CASSLAAGGSYGYTF. In DNA form, the CDR3 reads TGTGCCAGCAGCTTAGCGGCAGGGGGCTCTTATGGCTACACCTTC.